This TCR beta chain originates from a study of OX40 agonist ivuxolimab in advanced cancers. TCRdb keeps only in-frame clones here, not all; method: immunoSEQ multiplex PCR. The sample holds some 81,000 clones, around 90% seen once. On this clone: Its antigen is not known. At the DNA level, this CDR3 is encoded by other sequences in the same sample as well.

Study results and caveats: Partial responders at 0.1-3.0 mg/kg had among the lowest clonal expansion.

CDR1 is LGHNT, CDR2 FRNRAP, per germline. Trimming stripped 3 bases from V and 8 bases from J, with 13 bases between. The CDR3 has 13 amino acids. This TCR came from an adult with an advanced solid tumor such as melanoma, head and neck, liver or kidney cancer. Sequencing was performed on CD4+ or CD8+ T cells sorted from blood, taken in a trial of the OX40 agonist ivuxolimab. The chain combines TRBV12-5 with TRBJ2-5, with D possibly being TRBD1 or TRBD2 (5 bases each). CDR3 region: CASGLGDRVTQYF. The CDR3 region has the DNA TGTGCTAGTGGTTTAGGGGACCGGGTCACCCAGTACTTC.